This is a list of T cell receptor beta chains from one sample in a study of blood T cell repertoires in COVID-19. The table came from immunoSEQ multiplex PCR; TCRdb's copy has only in-frame clones and leaves some out. Here the sample spans 220,000 or so clones, just under 85% being singletons. Sequenced material: peripheral blood. These receptors came from a woman older than 75 with acute or convalescent COVID-19. Each CDR3 is given with its conserved first and last residue. Fields, in order: D gene, clone size, V gene, J gene, CDR3 DNA, CDR3 protein. D genes are given only for firm matches. Expanded clones get a size class; other rows say once, few or many, or leave the size out.

NA	once	TRBV28	TRBJ1-4	TGTGCCAGCCGTGAGACCGCGGTCCAAAGTGAAAAACTGTTTTTT	CASRETAVQSEKLFF
TRBD1	NA	TRBV6-2/TRBV6-3	TRBJ2-7	TGTGCCAGCAGTAACCGGGACAGTGCCCGCTACGAGCAGTACTTC	CASSNRDSARYEQYF
NA	NA	TRBV5-8	TRBJ2-2	TGTGCCAGCAGCTGGGGACTTCACACCGGGGAGCTGTTTTTT	CASSWGLHTGELFF
NA	NA	TRBV6-1	TRBJ2-5	TGTGCCAGCAGTGAAACAGTGACCCAGTACTTC	CASSETVTQYF
NA	NA	TRBV21-1	TRBJ1-6	TGTGCCAGCAGCTTTAGGGTGCGGGCAAGCTCCTATAATTCACCCCTCCACTTT	CASSFRVRASSYNSPLHF
TRBD1	NA	TRBV5-1	TRBJ1-4	TGCGCCAGCAGCCCCGGACAGGGACGAAATGAAAAACTGTTTTTT	CASSPGQGRNEKLFF
TRBD1	NA	TRBV19	TRBJ1-6	TGTGCCTCTCGGACAGGTCGGGTCTCACCCCTCCACTTT	CASRTGRVSPLHF
NA	NA	TRBV11-3	TRBJ2-3	TGTGCCAGCAGCTTAGGAGGCAGCACAGATACGCAGTATTTT	CASSLGGSTDTQYF
NA	NA	TRBV15	TRBJ1-2	TGTGCCACCAGCAGAGCAGGGTATGGCTACACCTTC	CATSRAGYGYTF
NA	NA	TRBV28	TRBJ2-3	TGTGCCAGCAGTTTTGGGAGGATAAAATCAGATACGCAGTATTTT	CASSFGRIKSDTQYF
NA	NA	TRBV19	TRBJ2-3	TGTGCCAGTAGTCGCTCGATCAGGGTCCGCACAGATACGCAGTATTTT	CASSRSIRVRTDTQYF
TRBD1	NA	TRBV7-9	TRBJ2-7	TGTGCCAGCACTCCGGGACAGGGGTTCTACGAGCAGTACTTC	CASTPGQGFYEQYF
TRBD2	NA	TRBV24-1	TRBJ2-1	TGTGCCACCGCGGGGGGTTCCTACAATGAGCAGTTCTTC	CATAGGSYNEQFF
NA	NA	TRBV7-2	TRBJ2-4	TGTGCCAGCAGCTTAGTAGGAGGGCGTGGGGCCAAAAACATTCAGTACTTC	CASSLVGGRGAKNIQYF
NA	NA	TRBV29-1	TRBJ2-7	TGCAGCGTTGTCGGCGGGCTACCCAACTCGCTTTACGAGCAGTACTTC	CSVVGGLPNSLYEQYF
TRBD2	NA	TRBV3-1/TRBV3-2	TRBJ2-3	TGTGCCAGCAGCCCTAGCGGGGGCCCCACAGATACGCAGTATTTT	CASSPSGGPTDTQYF
TRBD1	NA	TRBV12-3/TRBV12-4	TRBJ1-1	TGTGCCAGCAGGGGACAGTTGAACACTGAAGCTTTCTTT	CASRGQLNTEAFF
TRBD1	NA	TRBV2	TRBJ1-1	TGTGCCAGCAGTGAAGTGGGCAGGGGGGTTGGCACTGAAGCTTTCTTT	CASSEVGRGVGTEAFF
TRBD1	NA	TRBV5-1	TRBJ2-5	TGCGCCAGCAGCTTGGGGGGGACAGGTCAAGAGACCCAGTACTTC	CASSLGGTGQETQYF
NA	NA	TRBV7-9	TRBJ2-7	TGTGCCAGCACCCTAGAGACAGGCCCCTACGAGCAGTACTTC	CASTLETGPYEQYF
NA	NA	TRBV5-5	TRBJ1-2	TGTGCCAGCAGCCTTTCAGGTGGAAAAGGTGGCTACACCTTC	CASSLSGGKGGYTF
NA	NA	TRBV5-4	TRBJ2-1	TGTGCCAGCAGGCCTACTAGTGGTTTTTATACTGAGCAGTTCTTC	CASRPTSGFYTEQFF
TRBD2	NA	TRBV9	TRBJ2-1	TGTGCCAGCAGCCTGGGACTAGCGGGGTACAATGAGCAGTTCTTC	CASSLGLAGYNEQFF
TRBD1	few	TRBV6-5	TRBJ1-2	TGTGCCAGCAGCCGACAGGGGCCTGGAAATGGCTACACCTTC	CASSRQGPGNGYTF
TRBD1	NA	TRBV6-4	TRBJ1-1	TGTGCCAGCAGTGACTCAGGACAGGGATGGACTGAAGCTTTCTTT	CASSDSGQGWTEAFF
NA	NA	TRBV7-9	TRBJ1-1	TGTGCCAGCAGCTTGATGACAGGCTCAGAAGCTTTCTTT	CASSLMTGSEAFF
TRBD1	NA	TRBV6-6	TRBJ1-2	TGTGCCAGCAGAACAGGTACAGGGGACTATGGCTACACCTTC	CASRTGTGDYGYTF
NA	NA	TRBV28	TRBJ1-3	TGTGCCAGCAGTAGGAAACTGGGGCCTTCTGGAAACACCATATATTTT	CASSRKLGPSGNTIYF
TRBD1	NA	TRBV15	TRBJ2-7	TGTGCCACCAGCAACCGGGACAGGGGGCGTTACGAGCAGTACTTC	CATSNRDRGRYEQYF
TRBD1	once	TRBV4-1	TRBJ1-5	TGCGCCAGCAGCCAAGACCCGACAGGGTACGGCAATCAGCCCCAGCATTTT	CASSQDPTGYGNQPQHF
NA	NA	TRBV28	TRBJ1-2	TGTGCCAGCAGTTTAGACAGACCCTCTGGTCGCGGCTACACCTTC	CASSLDRPSGRGYTF
TRBD1	NA	TRBV7-9	TRBJ2-7	TGTGCCAGCAGCTTAGAGGGGGCATTGGGCTACGAGCAGTACTTC	CASSLEGALGYEQYF
NA	NA	TRBV11-2	TRBJ1-1	TGTGCCAGCAGCGGGCGTCAGGGAATGAACACTGAAGCTTTCTTT	CASSGRQGMNTEAFF
TRBD2	NA	TRBV19	TRBJ2-1	TGTGCCAGTAAAGCGGGAGGTATCCCCTACAATGAGCAGTTCTTC	CASKAGGIPYNEQFF
TRBD1	NA	TRBV18	TRBJ1-3	TGTGCCAGCTCACCAACAGGGGCCGCCTCTGGAAACACCATATATTTT	CASSPTGAASGNTIYF
NA	NA	TRBV10-3	TRBJ1-1	TGTGCCATCAGTGTGTGGGGCTTGACTGAAGCTTTCTTT	CAISVWGLTEAFF
NA	once	TRBV5-4	TRBJ2-2	TGTGCCAGCAGCGCGGATCACGCGAACACCGGGGAGCTGTTTTTT	CASSADHANTGELFF
NA	few	TRBV28	TRBJ1-4	TGTGCCAGCAGTCCACTTGGGGAGGGAGCAACTAATGAAAAACTGTTTTTT	CASSPLGEGATNEKLFF
NA	few	TRBV24-1	TRBJ2-6	TGTGCCACCAGTGATCCCAGGGCTGGGGCCAACGTCCTGACTTTC	CATSDPRAGANVLTF
NA	NA	TRBV29-1	TRBJ1-6	TGCAGCGCCCGGGACTCTTACTATAATTCACCCCTCCACTTT	CSARDSYYNSPLHF
NA	NA	TRBV19	TRBJ1-5	TGTGCCAGCGTCCCGGGGTGGGGTGGAAATCAGCCCCAGCATTTT	CASVPGWGGNQPQHF
TRBD2	NA	TRBV29-1	TRBJ2-3	TGCAGCACGGTTAGCGGGGGTAGCACAGATACGCAGTATTTT	CSTVSGGSTDTQYF
NA	NA	TRBV7-9	TRBJ1-2	TGTGCCAGCAGCTTAGATGGGCGCGCCTATGGCTACACCTTC	CASSLDGRAYGYTF
TRBD1	few	TRBV30	TRBJ2-7	TGTGCCTGCCGAGAGATACGGGACAGTGGACCTTACGAGCAGTACTTC	CACREIRDSGPYEQYF